The 9 T cell receptor beta chains below come from one sample, sequenced in a study of blood T cell repertoires in COVID-19. The protocol was immunoSEQ multiplex PCR, while the TCRdb copy is restricted to in-frame clones and leaves out a portion. The sample has fewer than 100,000 clones, roughly 87% seen once. The specimen sequenced was peripheral blood. Every receptor here comes from a woman aged 80 or older with acute or convalescent COVID-19.

This clone occurred once. The chain joins TRBV18 to TRBJ2-5, with D possibly being TRBD1 (5 bases). Germline V CDR1 and CDR2: KGHSH, LQKENI. The CDR3 covers 14 residues. The V and J ends lost 1 base and 2 bases respectively, with 8 bases between them. Written as DNA, the CDR3 is TGTGCCAGCTCACCACAGGCAGGGCAAGAGACCCAGTACTTC. Translated, it gives CASSPQAGQETQYF.

This clone was seen once. This chain links TRBV7-2 with TRBJ1-3; D unclear. From germline, CDR1 is SGHTA and CDR2 FQGNSA. With 5 bases removed from V and 3 bases from J, the gap between germline ends came to 17 bases. This CDR3 spans 16 amino acids. The CDR3 DNA reads as TGTGCCAGCAGCCGGCGGTTGTCGGGTTTTGGAAACACCATATATTTT. Amino acids: CASSRRLSGFGNTIYF.

The genes are TRBV12-3 or TRBV12-4 and TRBJ2-2; D is uncertain. This CDR3 has 11 amino acids. Trimming took 7 bases from V and 7 from J, leaving 7 bases between them. This CDR3 reads CASTFSGELFF. As DNA, the CDR3 is TGTGCCAGCACCTTTAGCGGGGAGCTGTTTTTT.

The genes are TRBV21-1 and TRBJ2-7; whether TRBD1, the table's D call, matches the DNA was not checked. TRBV21-1 is a recognized pseudogene. The CDR3 spans 19 residues. As DNA, the CDR3 is TGTGCCAGCAGCAAAGCGCTTTCTGTAGACAGGCCTGGCCTCCACGAGCAGTACTTC. It encodes CASSKALSVDRPGLHEQYF.

This sequence joins TRBV19 and TRBJ1-5, with 8 bases that match TRBD1. The CDR3 has 16 residues. Germline loops: CDR1 LNHDA, CDR2 SQIVND (reference sequence). With 6 bases clipped from V and 3 bases from J, the junction kept 10 bases outside the gene matches. CDR3 nucleotide sequence: TGTGCCAGTAGGGAGGACAGGGCTCACCCCAATCAGCCCCAGCATTTT. Its translation is CASREDRAHPNQPQHF.

J is TRBJ1-5 and V is TRBV5-4; no definite D call. The CDR3 spans 14 residues. V lost 4 bases to trimming and J lost 4 bases, with 12 bases between them. CDR1 and CDR2 from the germline V gene are SGHNT and YYREEE (reference sequence). In nucleotides, the CDR3 is TGTGCCAGCAGCAAGGCGGGTCAAAATCAGCCCCAGCATTTT. Translated, it gives CASSKAGQNQPQHF.

V usage is TRBV9 and J usage is TRBJ1-1, with D maybe TRBD1 (6 bases). This CDR3 region has 14 residues. The germline gives CDR1 SGDLS, CDR2 YYNGEE. The V gene lost 3 bases and the J gene lost 4 bases, with 13 bases spanning the gap. CDR3 in amino acids: CASSARGGGTEAFF. CDR3 coding DNA: TGTGCCAGCAGCGCCAGGGGAGGGGGCACTGAAGCTTTCTTT. The complete variable domain, with remaining parts taken from reference TRBV9 and TRBJ1-1, reads DSGVTQTPKHLITATGQRVTLRCSPRSGDLSVYWYQQSLDQGLQFLIQYYNGEERAKGNILERFSAQQFPDLHSELNLSSLELGDSALYFCASSARGGGTEAFFGQGTRLTVV.

The J gene is TRBJ2-7, the V gene TRBV27, with D maybe TRBD2 (6 bases). This CDR3 comprises 13 residues. Germline CDR1 and CDR2: MNHEY and SMNVEV (reference sequence). The germline V and J ends were trimmed by 7 bases and 7 bases, with 17 bases remaining between them. This chain's CDR3 is CASNGGDRREQYF. CDR3 bases: TGTGCCAGCAACGGGGGAGATCGGCGTGAGCAGTACTTC.

This chain uses TRBV28 with TRBJ1-6, with D perhaps matching TRBD1 (5 bases). The CDR3 contains 15 residues. Germline V gene data show CDR1 as MDHEN and CDR2 as SYDVKM. Between the trimmed V and J ends, which lost 4 bases and 4 bases, there was a span of 11 bases. In DNA form, the CDR3 reads TGTGCCAGCAGTTCTCCGGCAGGGTATAATTCACCCCTCCACTTT. Residues: CASSSPAGYNSPLHF.